The TCR beta chain under discussion was sequenced for a study of cytomegalovirus exposure and HLA in healthy donors. Points from the study as a whole: Sequencing probably produced one cluster of sequence variants that were highly shared.

Amplification used 60 Vbeta primers and 13 Jbeta primers. Assay used: immunoSEQ multiplex PCR; TCRdb lists only in-frame clones, some missing. The sample yields about 140,000 clones, nearly 85% seen once. CDR1 is MNHEY, CDR2 SVGAGI, per germline. Trimming took 4 bases from V and 6 from J; bases not matched to a gene: 9. CDR3 length: 16 amino acids. In the case of this clone: Its antigen is unknown.

The specimen was PBMCs. The V gene is TRBV6-5, the J gene TRBJ2-1; TRBD1 matches at 10 bases. This receptor was taken from a male donor in good health and CMV-seronegative. This CDR3 is CASSSHGTGVTNEQFF. The CDR3 DNA reads as TGTGCCAGCAGTTCACACGGGACAGGGGTCACCAATGAGCAGTTCTTC.